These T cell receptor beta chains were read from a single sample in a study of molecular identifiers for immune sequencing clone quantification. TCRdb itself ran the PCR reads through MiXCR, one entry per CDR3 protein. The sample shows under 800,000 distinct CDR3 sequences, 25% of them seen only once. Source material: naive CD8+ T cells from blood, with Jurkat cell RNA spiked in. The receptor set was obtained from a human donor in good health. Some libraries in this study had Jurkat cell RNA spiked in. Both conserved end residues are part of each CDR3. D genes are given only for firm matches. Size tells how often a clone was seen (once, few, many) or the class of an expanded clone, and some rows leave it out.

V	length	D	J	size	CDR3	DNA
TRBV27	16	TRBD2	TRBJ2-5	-	CASSSRLAGEQETQYF	TGTGCCAGCAGTTCCCGACTAGCGGGGGAGCAAGAGACCCAGTACTTC
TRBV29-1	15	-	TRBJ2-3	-	CSVEVDLGCWDTQYF	TGCAGCGTTGAAGTGGATCTAGGGTGTTGGGATACGCAGTATTTT
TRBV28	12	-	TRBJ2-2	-	CASSPHGVGLFF	TGTGCCAGCAGTCCCCATGGGGTGGGGTTGTTTTTT
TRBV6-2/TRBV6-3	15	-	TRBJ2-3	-	CASSYSFSRSDTQYF	TGTGCCAGCAGTTACTCGTTCTCACGCTCAGATACGCAGTATTTT
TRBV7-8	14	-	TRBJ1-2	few	CASSPLRVPFGHTF	TGTGCCAGCAGCCCGCTCAGGGTTCCCTTCGGCCACACCTTC
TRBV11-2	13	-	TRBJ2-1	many	CASGSSSYNEQFF	TGTGCCAGCGGTAGCAGCTCCTACAATGAGCAGTTCTTC
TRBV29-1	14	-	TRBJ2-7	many	CSVEWAGSPYEQYF	TGCAGCGTTGAATGGGCAGGGTCTCCCTACGAGCAGTACTTC
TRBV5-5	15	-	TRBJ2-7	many	CASSLAGSLGYEQYF	TGTGCCAGCAGCTTGGCGGGGTCATTAGGCTACGAGCAGTACTTC
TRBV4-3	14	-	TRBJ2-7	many	CASSQGGGTYEQYF	TGCGCCAGCAGCCAAGGAGGCGGTACCTACGAGCAGTACTTC
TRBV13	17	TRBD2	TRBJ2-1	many	CASSLGYRTSGVDEQFF	TGTGCCAGCAGCTTAGGCTATCGGACTAGCGGGGTTGATGAGCAGTTCTTC
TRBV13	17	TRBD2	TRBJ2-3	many	CASSGQRLAGVTDTQYF	TGTGCCAGCAGCGGGCAGAGACTAGCGGGAGTCACAGATACGCAGTATTTT
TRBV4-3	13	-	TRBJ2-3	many	CASSPGGRDTQYF	TGCGCCAGCAGCCCTGGGGGTCGGGATACGCAGTATTTT
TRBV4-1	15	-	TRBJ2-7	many	CASSQVPQGTYEQYF	TGCGCCAGCAGCCAAGTACCACAGGGCACCTACGAGCAGTACTTC
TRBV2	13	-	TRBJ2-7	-	CASSVGGQFEQYF	TGTGCCAGCAGTGTTGGGGGCCAGTTCGAGCAGTACTTC
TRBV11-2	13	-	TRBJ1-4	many	CASSLSRDEKLFF	TGTGCCAGCAGCTTAAGCAGGGATGAAAAACTGTTTTTT
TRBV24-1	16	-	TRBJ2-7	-	CATSGGDFGRVYEQYF	TGTGCCACCAGTGGGGGCGATTTCGGGCGAGTCTACGAGCAGTACTTC
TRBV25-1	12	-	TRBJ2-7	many	CASSELEYEQYF	TGTGCCAGCAGTGAATTAGAGTACGAGCAGTACTTC
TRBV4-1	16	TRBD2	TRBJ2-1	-	CASSQEVLAGYNEQFF	TGCGCCAGCAGCCAAGAAGTCCTAGCGGGGTACAATGAGCAGTTCTTC
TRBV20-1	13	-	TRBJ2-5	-	CSARTQYQETQYF	TGCAGTGCTAGAACTCAGTACCAAGAGACCCAGTACTTC
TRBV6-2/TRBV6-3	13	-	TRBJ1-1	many	CASRPTVNTEAFF	TGTGCCAGCAGACCGACAGTGAACACTGAAGCTTTCTTT
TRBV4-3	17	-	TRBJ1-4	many	CASSQTVHGATNEKLFF	TGCGCCAGCAGCCAAACCGTCCACGGTGCAACTAATGAAAAACTGTTTTTT
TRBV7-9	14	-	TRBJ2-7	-	CASSPEDSPYEQYF	TGTGCCAGCAGCCCCGAGGACAGCCCGTACGAGCAGTACTTC
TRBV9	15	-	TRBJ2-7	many	CASSMSGSGANEQYF	TGTGCCAGCAGTATGAGCGGGTCGGGGGCCAACGAGCAGTACTTC
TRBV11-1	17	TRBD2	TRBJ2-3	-	CASTASTSGRHTDTQYF	TGTGCCAGCACGGCATCAACTAGCGGGAGGCACACAGATACGCAGTATTTT
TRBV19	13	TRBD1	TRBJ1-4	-	CASGAGGEEKLFF	TGTGCCAGTGGGGCAGGGGGCGAGGAAAAACTGTTTTTT
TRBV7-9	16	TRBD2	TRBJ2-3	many	CASSFRLAPSTDTQYF	TGTGCCAGCAGCTTTAGACTAGCGCCTAGCACAGATACGCAGTATTTT
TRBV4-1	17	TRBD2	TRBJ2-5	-	CASSRQRGLADQETQYF	TGCGCCAGCAGCCGCCAGCGGGGACTAGCGGATCAAGAGACCCAGTACTTC
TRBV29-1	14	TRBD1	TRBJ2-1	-	CSDPDRVARNEQFF	TGCAGCGACCCGGACAGGGTGGCGCGGAATGAGCAGTTCTTC
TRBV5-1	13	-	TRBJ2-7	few	CASSLGGYYGQYF	TGCGCCAGCAGCTTGGGCGGCTACTACGGGCAGTACTTC
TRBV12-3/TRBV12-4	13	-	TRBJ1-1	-	CASSMGVGTEAFF	TGTGCCAGCAGTATGGGGGTTGGGACTGAAGCTTTCTTT
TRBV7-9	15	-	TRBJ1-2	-	CASSLVVQAPNGYTF	TGTGCCAGCAGCTTAGTGGTCCAAGCCCCAAATGGCTACACCTTC
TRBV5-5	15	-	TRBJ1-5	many	CASSFTDNSNQPQHF	TGTGCCAGCAGCTTCACGGACAATAGCAATCAGCCCCAGCATTTT
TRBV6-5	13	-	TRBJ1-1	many	CASSYSTNTEAFF	TGTGCCAGCAGTTACTCGACGAACACTGAAGCTTTCTTT